These 13 T cell receptor beta chains were sequenced from one sample in a study of blood T cell repertoires in COVID-19. Assay used: immunoSEQ multiplex PCR; TCRdb lists only in-frame clones, some missing. Among about 220,000 clones listed, roughly 85% were seen once. Input material: peripheral blood. These receptor sequences come from a woman older than 75 with acute or convalescent COVID-19.

The chain carries TRBV19 and TRBJ2-1, with 9 bases aligning to TRBD1. The germline V gene has CDR1 LNHDA and CDR2 SQIVND (reference sequence). Losses at the gene ends were 8 bases for V and 3 bases for J; bases not matched to a gene: 8. The CDR3 runs 15 residues. The CDR3 DNA reads as TGTGCCAGTGGATCCGGGACAGGGTTCTACAATGAGCAGTTCTTC. Protein: CASGSGTGFYNEQFF.

V gene TRBV12-3 or TRBV12-4 combines with J gene TRBJ2-7, with D perhaps matching TRBD2 (6 bases). V was cut by 6 bases and J by 6 bases, with 15 bases left in between. The CDR3 spans 13 residues. CDR3 DNA: TGTGCCAGCAGCACCGACAGCGGGCGCGAGCAGTACTTC. Translating it yields CASSTDSGREQYF.

V is TRBV27 and J is TRBJ2-7; 7 bases align to TRBD2. Trimming removed 1 base from V and 7 bases from J; junction bases left unmatched: 4. Germline V gene data show CDR1 as MNHEY and CDR2 as SMNVEV (reference sequence). The CDR3 totals 13 residues. The CDR3 sequence: CASSLWASGEQYF. In DNA, the CDR3 is TGTGCCAGCAGTTTATGGGCTAGCGGAGAGCAGTACTTC.

The V call is TRBV21-1, the J call TRBJ2-5; TRBD2, the table's D call, was not compared with the DNA. TRBV21-1 is a pseudogene. The CDR3 consists of 17 residues. CDR3 in amino acids: CASSKVRAPGRFETQYF. In DNA form, the CDR3 reads TGTGCCAGCAGCAAAGTTCGAGCGCCGGGGAGGTTCGAGACCCAGTACTTC.

The chain employs TRBV6-5 and TRBJ1-6, with D unclear. Per the germline V gene, CDR1 is MNHEY and CDR2 is SVGAGI. This CDR3 is 15 amino acids long. V was shortened by 6 bases and J by 10 bases, with 19 bases between the two germline ends. CDR3 sequence reads: CASSPVSGNESPLHF. CDR3 bases: TGTGCCAGCAGCCCCGTTTCGGGGAACGAGTCACCCCTCCACTTT.

The CDR3 DNA reads TGTGCCAGCAGCTTAGTGGACAGTCACCGTGAGACCCAGTACTTC. Its protein is CASSLVDSHRETQYF. This chain joins TRBV7-2 and TRBJ2-5, with D perhaps matching TRBD1 (6 bases). The CDR3 covers 15 residues. V lost 1 base, J lost 5 bases, and 14 bases lay in between. Germline-derived CDR1 and CDR2 are SGHTA and FQGNSA.

The chain carries TRBV7-2 and TRBJ1-2; D ambiguous. Trimming left V 1 base short and J 5 bases short, with 20 bases between. Per the germline V gene, CDR1 is SGHTA and CDR2 is FQGNSA. The CDR3 runs 17 residues. This chain's CDR3 is CASSLVGVGSDSYGYTF. The DNA for the CDR3 is TGTGCCAGCAGCTTAGTTGGAGTCGGGTCAGACTCATATGGCTACACCTTC.

V is TRBV9 and J is TRBJ1-1; D uncertain. Trimming shortened V by 0 bases and J by 1 base, and 10 bases separated the two germline ends. The CDR3 is made up of 15 amino acids. Germline CDR1 is SGDLS and CDR2 is YYNGEE. Here the CDR3 reads CASSVDPLRNTEAFF. The CDR3 DNA sequence: TGTGCCAGCAGCGTAGATCCCCTCAGGAACACTGAAGCTTTCTTT. The complete variable domain, with remaining parts taken from reference TRBV9 and TRBJ1-1, reads DSGVTQTPKHLITATGQRVTLRCSPRSGDLSVYWYQQSLDQGLQFLIQYYNGEERAKGNILERFSAQQFPDLHSELNLSSLELGDSALYFCASSVDPLRNTEAFFGQGTRLTVV.

This chain joins TRBV4-2 and TRBJ2-2; the match to TRBD2 covers 7 bases. In germline, CDR1 is LGHNA, CDR2 YNFKEQ. V lost 0 bases, J lost 4 bases, and 8 bases stayed unmatched. CDR3 size: 17 residues. CDR3: CASSQDRLALGTGELFF. The CDR3 DNA is TGTGCCAGCAGCCAAGATCGACTAGCACTCGGCACCGGGGAGCTGTTTTTT.

The chain carries TRBV5-1 and TRBJ2-1; D is ambiguous. Trimming stripped 0 bases from V and 0 bases from J, with 10 bases between. CDR1 SGHRS and CDR2 YFSETQ come from the germline V gene. The CDR3 length is 16 residues. The CDR3 region has the DNA TGCGCCAGCAGCTTGGTTGTGGCGGCCTCCTACAATGAGCAGTTCTTC. It is translated as CASSLVVAASYNEQFF.

The rearrangement joins TRBV15 to TRBJ1-6, with D unclear. CDR3 size: 15 residues. The germline V gene encodes CDR1 LNHNV and CDR2 YYDKDF (reference sequence). V was cut by 5 bases and J by 0 bases, with 8 bases left in between. DNA of the CDR3: TGTGCCACCAGCCCCCTTAGCTCCTATAATTCACCCCTCCACTTT. This gives the protein CATSPLSSYNSPLHF.

The J gene is TRBJ1-5, the V gene TRBV2; 8 bases line up with TRBD1. V lost 0 bases and J lost 1; bases outside the gene matches: 8. Germline values: CDR1 SNHLY, CDR2 FYNNEI. This CDR3 contains 18 residues. The DNA for the CDR3 is TGTGCCAGCAGTGAAGCTCGGACAGGGAGAACCAGCAATCAGCCCCAGCATTTT. This translates into CASSEARTGRTSNQPQHF.

The chain joins TRBV2 to TRBJ2-7, with D possibly TRBD2 on 6 matching bases. Germline V CDR1 and CDR2: SNHLY, FYNNEI. V lost 5 bases to trimming and J lost 3 bases, with 11 bases between them. The CDR3 loop spans 13 amino acids. The CDR3 spells CASSYMEGYEQYF. The CDR3 DNA reads TGTGCCAGCAGTTACATGGAGGGCTACGAGCAGTACTTC.